What follows are 19 T cell receptor beta chains derived from one specimen sequenced in a study of cytomegalovirus exposure and HLA in healthy donors. 13 Jbeta primers and 60 Vbeta primers were used for the PCR. Data came from immunoSEQ multiplex PCR; TCRdb stores just in-frame clones and leaves some out. The data contain 150,000 to 180,000 clones, more than 75% of them singletons. The sample comprised PBMCs. These receptors all come from a man aged 25-40 years in good health and CMV-seropositive.

This clone was counted between two and nine times. The CDR3 nucleotides read TGTGCCAGCAGCTGGGCCGGAACAGGGCCCTACGAGCAGTACTTC. This codes for CASSWAGTGPYEQYF. V and J are TRBV5-8 and TRBJ2-7; the D gene is possibly TRBD1 (6 bases). V dropped 3 bases and J dropped 2 bases, with 15 bases sitting between them. Germline CDR1 and CDR2: SGHTS and YDEGEE. The CDR3 runs 15 residues.

This clone was observed a handful of times. The chain uses TRBV19 and TRBJ1-1; possibly TRBD1 for D (6 bases). The CDR3 consists of 13 residues. The germline CDR1 and CDR2 sequences are LNHDA and SQIVND (reference sequence). V lost 3 bases and J lost 5, with 10 bases in between. The CDR3, as DNA: TGTGCCAGTAGTATCCAGAGGGGGACTGAAGCTTTCTTT. This gives the protein CASSIQRGTEAFF.

This chain's CDR3 is CASSRGPSGRVDTQYF. CDR3 sequence (DNA): TGTGCCAGCAGCCGAGGGCCTAGCGGGAGGGTAGATACGCAGTATTTT. The chain carries TRBV11-2 and TRBJ2-3, with 12 bases fitting TRBD2. With V trimmed by 5 bases and J by 5 bases, 8 bases remained unmatched. The CDR3 is 16 residues long. The germline gives CDR1 SGHAT, CDR2 FQNNGV.

This chain joins TRBV27 and TRBJ2-1; 7 nucleotides match TRBD2. This CDR3 has 14 amino acids. V gave up 3 bases and J gave up 7 bases; unmatched junction bases: 6. From germline, CDR1 is MNHEY and CDR2 SMNVEV (reference sequence). The CDR3 DNA reads as TGTGCCAGCAGTTTCCTGGCGGGAGTTAATGAGCAGTTCTTC. Translating it yields CASSFLAGVNEQFF.

The chain uses TRBV6-5 and TRBJ1-2; possibly TRBD1 for D (6 bases). With 6 bases removed from V and 6 bases from J, the gap between germline ends came to 14 bases. The CDR3 is 13 residues long. Germline V gene sequence: CDR1 MNHEY, CDR2 SVGAGI. CDR3 DNA sequence: TGTGCCAGCAGATTTGGACAGCTTGATGGCTACACCTTC. Protein sequence: CASRFGQLDGYTF.

The J gene is TRBJ2-3, the V gene TRBV9, with D unresolved. Germline V lookup: CDR1 SGDLS, CDR2 YYNGEE. The CDR3 extends over 16 amino acids. Trimming shortened V by 1 base and J by 5 bases, and 17 bases separated the two germline ends. CDR3: CASSVSVRDSKDTQYF. The CDR3 DNA follows: TGTGCCAGCAGCGTATCGGTCCGCGACTCAAAAGATACGCAGTATTTT.

J is TRBJ2-1 and V is TRBV5-1, with 7 bases aligning to TRBD2. Germline CDR1 SGHRS, CDR2 YFSETQ. Germline trimming cut 4 bases from V and 0 bases from J; bases unmatched to any gene: 13. CDR3 size: 18 residues. The chain's CDR3 is CASSPWVIAGRSYNEQFF. The CDR3 DNA reads TGCGCCAGCAGCCCCTGGGTAATAGCGGGCCGCTCCTACAATGAGCAGTTCTTC.

J is TRBJ1-5 and V is TRBV6-1; 7 positions match TRBD1. Germline CDR1 is MNHNS and CDR2 is SASEGT. The length of the CDR3 is 14 residues. Trimming took 3 bases from V and 3 from J; bases not matched to a gene: 2. The CDR3 loop is CASSETGHNQPQHF. The CDR3 nucleotides read TGTGCCAGCAGTGAGACAGGGCACAATCAGCCCCAGCATTTT.

For the CDR3, the DNA is TGTGCCAGCAGCCCGGGGACAGGGAAAACAGATACGCAGTATTTT. Translating gives CASSPGTGKTDTQYF. The chain has TRBV7-3 and TRBJ2-3, with 9 bases identical to TRBD1. CDR3 length equals 15 residues. The germline V gene has CDR1 SGHTA and CDR2 FQGTGA. The ends lost 5 bases at V and 3 bases at J; junction bases unmatched: 6.

The chain joins TRBV5-1 to TRBJ1-1; the match to TRBD1 covers 9 bases. With V trimmed by 0 bases and J by 5 bases, 8 bases remained unmatched. The germline V gene encodes CDR1 SGHRS and CDR2 YFSETQ. The CDR3 runs to 16 residues. CDR3 nucleotides: TGCGCCAGCAGCTTGGATCTTAGGACAGGGGAGACTGAAGCTTTCTTT. Its translation is CASSLDLRTGETEAFF.

The CDR3 sequence: CASSPATGGFRLQYF. CDR3 coding DNA: TGTGCCAGCAGTCCAGCTACAGGGGGCTTTCGACTTCAGTACTTC. The gene calls are TRBV7-2 and TRBJ2-7; TRBD1 aligns across 9 bases. Germline V CDR1 and CDR2: SGHTA, FQGNSA. The CDR3 is 15 residues long. Trimming took 6 bases from V and 10 from J; bases not matched to a gene: 16.

The CDR3 bases are TGCAGCGTGCTAAATCGGGACAACAGGCGGGATACGCAGTATTTT. Translation: CSVLNRDNRRDTQYF. This chain joins TRBV29-1 and TRBJ2-3, with D possibly being TRBD1 (6 bases). The CDR3 totals 15 residues. V lost 6 bases, J lost 6 bases, and 22 bases lay in between. Germline loops: CDR1 SQVTM, CDR2 ANQGSEA.

The chain combines TRBV29-1 with TRBJ2-3; 7 nucleotides agree with TRBD1. CDR1 and CDR2 from the germline V gene are SQVTM and ANQGSEA. This CDR3 region has 15 residues. With 5 bases clipped from V and 2 bases from J, the junction kept 10 bases outside the gene matches. CDR3 protein: CSVRDSQGLTDTQYF. Written as DNA, the CDR3 is TGCAGCGTTCGGGACAGTCAAGGGCTCACAGATACGCAGTATTTT.

This chain uses TRBV2 with TRBJ2-7; 10 bases align to TRBD2. Trimming at V came to 4 bases and at J to 6 bases, leaving 9 bases not matched to a gene. This CDR3 spans 15 amino acids. The germline gives CDR1 SNHLY, CDR2 FYNNEI. In DNA, the CDR3 is TGTGCCAGCAGTGCTTCCGGGACTAGCGTCAGCGAGCAGTACTTC. Translation gives CASSASGTSVSEQYF.

V gene TRBV30 combines with J gene TRBJ1-1; D not certain. Germline values: CDR1 GTSNPN, CDR2 SVGIG (reference sequence). Trimming took off 0 bases at V and 4 bases at J, with 9 bases between the two ends. The length of the CDR3 is 13 residues. CDR3 in amino acids: CAWSVGRVTEAFF. The CDR3 coding sequence is TGTGCCTGGAGTGTGGGGAGGGTCACTGAAGCTTTCTTT.

The chain uses TRBV6-4 and TRBJ2-3, with a possible D match to TRBD2 (6 bases). V was trimmed by 6 bases and J by 6 bases, leaving 22 bases between them. The CDR3 loop spans 16 amino acids. CDR1 is MRHNA and CDR2 is SNTAGT in the germline V gene. This CDR3 is CASSPWAGSVGDTQYF. The CDR3 nucleotides are TGTGCCAGCAGCCCTTGGGCCGGGAGCGTAGGGGATACGCAGTATTTT.

This clone was detected only a few times. The chain uses TRBV7-9 and TRBJ2-5; D is possibly TRBD1 (5 bases). Germline V gene lookup returns CDR1 SEHNR and CDR2 FQNEAQ (reference sequence). V lost 3 bases and J lost 5, with 16 bases in between. The CDR3 has 15 amino acids. The CDR3 reads CASSFLSGAGETQYF. The DNA for the CDR3 is TGTGCCAGCAGCTTTTTAAGTGGGGCTGGTGAGACCCAGTACTTC.

The chain recombines TRBV19 with TRBJ1-1; a weak D match, TRBD1 (5 bases). Germline assignment: CDR1 LNHDA and CDR2 SQIVND (reference sequence). This CDR3 spans 13 amino acids. Trimming removed 7 bases from V and 4 bases from J, with 13 bases in between. CDR3 loop: CASTRGEGTEAFF. CDR3 nucleotide sequence: TGTGCCAGTACGCGGGGCGAGGGCACTGAAGCTTTCTTT.

The gene calls are TRBV7-6 and TRBJ2-2; D remains ambiguous. Looked up from germline, CDR1 is SGHVS and CDR2 is FNYEAQ. V was shortened by 5 bases and J by 4 bases, with 5 bases between the two germline ends. This CDR3 is 12 amino acids long. This CDR3 reads CASSLFTGELFF. The DNA for the CDR3 is TGTGCCAGCAGCCTTTTCACCGGGGAGCTGTTTTTT. Filled out from reference TRBV7-6 and TRBJ2-2, the complete variable domain reads GAGVSQSPRYKVTKRGQDVALRCDPISGHVSLYWYRQALGQGPEFLTYFNYEAQQDKSGLPNDRFSAERPEGSISTLTIQRTEQRDSAMYRCASSLFTGELFFGEGSRLTVL.